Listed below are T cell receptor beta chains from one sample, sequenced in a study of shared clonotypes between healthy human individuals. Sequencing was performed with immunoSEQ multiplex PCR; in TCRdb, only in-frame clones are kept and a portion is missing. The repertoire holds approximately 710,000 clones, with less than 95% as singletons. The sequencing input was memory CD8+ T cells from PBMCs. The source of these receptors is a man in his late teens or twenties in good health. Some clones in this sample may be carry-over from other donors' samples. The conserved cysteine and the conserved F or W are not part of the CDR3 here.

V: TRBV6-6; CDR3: ASSPRGYEQY
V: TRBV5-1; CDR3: ASSPGTGVTDTQY
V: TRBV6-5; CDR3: ASSYEGPVHPYEQY
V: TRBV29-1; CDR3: SVDFGGNGYEQY
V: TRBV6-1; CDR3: ASSDILNTGELF
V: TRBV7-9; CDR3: ASSLEMDRRPYEQY
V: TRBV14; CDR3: ASSQAPATSTSGRYNEQF
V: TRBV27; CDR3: ASSFSSGGYGYT
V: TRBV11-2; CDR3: ASSLWEDGDTQY
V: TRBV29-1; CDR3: SVEGEDPSYNEQF
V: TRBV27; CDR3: ASSYLTGVATNEKLF
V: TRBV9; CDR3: ASSVGGGMNTEAF
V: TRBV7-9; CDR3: ASSPPPNQRGYT
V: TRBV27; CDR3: ASSSPDNFGGELF
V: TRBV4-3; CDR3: ASSQELGLSPGELF
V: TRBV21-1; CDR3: ASSNGGRLPSGNTIY
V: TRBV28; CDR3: VTERTSYEQY
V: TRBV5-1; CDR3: ASRPSGTFNEQF